These 15 T cell receptor beta chains were sequenced from one sample in a study of T cells in Graves' hyperthyroidism and ophthalmopathy (dated by TCRdb to between 2017 and 2020). Library prep was done by multiplex PCR. The run used an Illumina HiSeq 2000. The TCR beta CDR3 regions were amplified from the RNA transcripts. The TCR CDR3 was subjected to a first round of RT-PCR using the HTBI primer set and the Qiagen OneStep RT-PCR kit. TCRdb passed the public sequencing reads through fastp at Q25 and MiXCR, retaining productive beta sequences. CDR3 protein sequences are deduplicated, and each keeps its most common genes and DNA. The sample table contains some 250,000 distinct CDR3 sequences; only one count was recorded for about 15% of them. Under 35% of the sample rests with the top ten. The sample taken for sequencing was blood. The receptors stem from a woman aged 50 to 60 with Graves' hyperthyroidism that later progressed to Graves' ophthalmopathy.

This clonotype was observed at least ten times. The chain employs TRBV10-3 and TRBJ2-7, with 10 bases fitting TRBD1. Germline V gene lookup returns CDR1 ENHRY and CDR2 SYGVKD. The CDR3 extends over 12 amino acids. The V and J ends lost 11 bases and 5 bases, in that order; junction bases with no gene match: 6. CDR3 sequence reads: CASRDRGNEQYF. The CDR3, as DNA: TGTGCCTCCAGGGACAGGGGAAACGAGCAGTACTTC.

The J gene is TRBJ2-5, the V gene TRBV29-1; 11 nucleotides align to TRBD2. This CDR3 contains 17 residues. The germline gives CDR1 SQVTM, CDR2 ANQGSEA. Trimming at V came to 8 bases and at J to 3 bases, leaving 17 bases not matched to a gene. Written as DNA, the CDR3 is TGCAGCTGCTTGGCACTAGCGGGAGCTTCGGGTAAAGAGACCCAGTACTTC. Protein: CSCLALAGASGKETQYF. Looking up the rest from reference TRBV29-1 and TRBJ2-5 gives the full variable domain: SAVISQKPSRDICQRGTSLTIQCQVDSQVTMMFWYRQQPGQSLTLIATANQGSEATYESGFVIDKFPISRPNLTFSTLTVSNMSPEDSSIYLCSCLALAGASGKETQYFGPGTRLLVL.

This clonotype was found many times. This chain joins TRBV6-2 or TRBV6-3 and TRBJ2-7; 11 nucleotides line up with TRBD2. Germline CDR1 and CDR2: MNHEY and SVGEGT. The CDR3 loop spans 16 amino acids. J lost 5 bases, V lost 5 bases, and 11 bases had no gene match. This CDR3 is CASSPRLAGSGDEQYF. CDR3 coding DNA: TGTGCCAGCAGTCCCCGACTAGCGGGGAGTGGGGACGAGCAGTACTTC.

CDR3 bases: TGTGCCAGTAGTGCCAGGACTAGCGGGAGGGCACCCTACAATGAGCAGTTCTTC. Encoded protein: CASSARTSGRAPYNEQFF. The chain joins TRBV19 to TRBJ2-1, with 15 bases aligning to TRBD2. V was clipped by 5 bases and J by 2 bases; unmatched bases: 7. Germline CDR1 reads LNHDA; CDR2 reads SQIVND (reference sequence). The CDR3 has 18 residues.

This clonotype came up a few times. This chain uses TRBV19 with TRBJ2-3, with a possible D match to TRBD2 (5 bases). Germline V gene data show CDR1 as LNHDA and CDR2 as SQIVND (reference sequence). The CDR3 spans 15 residues. The V gene lost 5 bases and the J gene lost 6 bases, with 18 bases spanning the gap. CDR3 sequence (DNA): TGTGCCAGTAGTCCGTCATGGCCAGCGGTGGATACGCAGTATTTT. Translated: CASSPSWPAVDTQYF.

The CDR3 nucleotides read TGCGCCAGCAGTGAGCCCCCGTCGTATAATTCACCCCTCCACTTT. Translation: CASSEPPSYNSPLHF. The V call is TRBV10-2, the J call TRBJ1-6; D is uncertain. V lost 2 bases to trimming and J lost 4 bases, with 9 bases between them. The CDR3 covers 15 residues. Germline-derived CDR1 and CDR2 are WSHSY and SAAADI.

This clonotype appeared many times. V and J are TRBV28 and TRBJ2-2, with 12 positions matching TRBD2. The CDR3 loop spans 18 amino acids. CDR1 and CDR2 from the germline V gene are MDHEN and SYDVKM. V lost 6 bases to trimming and J lost 3 bases; unmatched junction nucleotides: 11. CDR3 in amino acids: CASSSGTSGSVDTGELFF. CDR3 nucleotide sequence: TGTGCCAGCAGCTCCGGGACTAGCGGGTCGGTCGACACCGGGGAGCTGTTTTTT.

The rearrangement uses TRBV7-3 and TRBJ2-1, with D possibly being TRBD1 (6 bases). CDR3 length equals 15 residues. In germline, CDR1 is SGHTA, CDR2 FQGTGA. Deletions cut 5 bases from V and 3 bases from J, with 14 bases between. This CDR3 is CASSQDRSYYNEQFF. For the CDR3, the DNA is TGTGCCAGCAGCCAAGACAGGAGCTACTACAATGAGCAGTTCTTC.

The table lists this clonotype with many counts. The chain couples TRBV20-1 to TRBJ2-1; tentative D call: TRBD1 (5 bases). Germline values: CDR1 DFQATT, CDR2 SNEGSKA (reference sequence). The ends were cut back, 3 bases at V and 7 bases at J, with 10 bases in the middle. The length of the CDR3 is 12 residues. This CDR3 is CSARAGKNEQFF. The CDR3 coding sequence is TGCAGTGCTAGGGCAGGGAAGAATGAGCAGTTCTTC.

Ten or more counts support this clonotype. The rearrangement links TRBV6-2 or TRBV6-3 to TRBJ2-6, with D possibly called TRBD1 or TRBD2 (5 bases each). Germline CDR1 MNHEY, CDR2 SVGEGT. CDR3 size: 17 residues. Trimming took 4 bases from V and 0 from J, leaving 13 bases between them. In DNA form, the CDR3 reads TGTGCCAGCAGTTTTGGGGGACCCCTCTCTGGGGCCAACGTCCTGACTTTC. Translation gives CASSFGGPLSGANVLTF.

This clonotype was seen many times. The chain has TRBV20-1 and TRBJ2-2, with 7 bases that match TRBD2. This CDR3 region has 14 residues. Looked up from germline, CDR1 is DFQATT and CDR2 is SNEGSKA (reference sequence). J gave up 4 bases and V 6 bases, and 8 bases lay outside the gene matches. CDR3 in DNA: TGCAGTGCCCTCCCCGCTAGCGGCACCGGGGAGCTGTTTTTT. This encodes CSALPASGTGELFF.

This clonotype showed up many times. This chain links TRBV11-2 with TRBJ1-2; D perhaps matches TRBD1 (5 bases). Trimming removed 6 bases at V and 2 bases at J, with 13 bases between. This CDR3 is built from 14 residues. Germline V gene sequence: CDR1 SGHAT, CDR2 FQNNGV. The CDR3 reads CASRFLRDNYGYTF. The CDR3, as DNA: TGTGCCAGCAGGTTTCTCCGGGACAACTATGGCTACACCTTC.

This clonotype was seen ten or more times. The chain recombines TRBV7-9 with TRBJ1-6, with D perhaps TRBD1 (6 bases). The germline gives CDR1 SEHNR, CDR2 FQNEAQ (reference sequence). This CDR3 is 13 amino acids long. Trimming stripped 3 bases from V and 14 bases from J, with 14 bases between. CDR3 amino acids: CASSLGTGNTLHF. The CDR3 bases are TGTGCCAGCAGCTTGGGCACAGGGAACACCCTCCACTTT.

This clonotype was recorded many times. This chain joins TRBV5-1 and TRBJ1-2; D gene ambiguous. Germline V gives CDR1 SGHRS, CDR2 YFSETQ. The V gene lost 5 bases and the J gene lost 0 bases, with 14 bases spanning the gap. The CDR3 spans 15 residues. The CDR3 DNA reads as TGCGCCAGCAGGACTCGTACTGGAGCTAACTATGGCTACACCTTC. Protein product: CASRTRTGANYGYTF.

This clonotype was counted many times. This chain uses TRBV20-1 with TRBJ2-1, with TRBD2 matching over 7 bases. Losses at the gene ends were 3 bases for V and 4 bases for J; bases not matched to a gene: 9. The CDR3 consists of 15 residues. CDR1 and CDR2 (germline): DFQATT, SNEGSKA (reference sequence). The CDR3 nucleotides are TGCAGTGCTAGTATGGGGACTACAAGATACAATGAGCAGTTCTTC. Translated, it gives CSASMGTTRYNEQFF.